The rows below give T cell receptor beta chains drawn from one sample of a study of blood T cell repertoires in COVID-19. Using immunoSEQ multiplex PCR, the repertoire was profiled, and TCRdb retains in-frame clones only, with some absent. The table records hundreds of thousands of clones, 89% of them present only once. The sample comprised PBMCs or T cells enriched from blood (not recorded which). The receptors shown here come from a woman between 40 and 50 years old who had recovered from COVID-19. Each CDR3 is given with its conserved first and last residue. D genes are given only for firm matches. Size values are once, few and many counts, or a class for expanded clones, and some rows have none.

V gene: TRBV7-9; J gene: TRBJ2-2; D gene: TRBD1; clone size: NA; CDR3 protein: CASSVGQGGAGELFF; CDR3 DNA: TGTGCCAGCAGCGTAGGACAGGGAGGTGCCGGGGAGCTGTTTTTT
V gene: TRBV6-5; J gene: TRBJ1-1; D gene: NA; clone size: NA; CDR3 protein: CASSYSAGTEAFF; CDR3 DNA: TGTGCCAGCAGTTACTCGGCGGGCACTGAAGCTTTCTTT
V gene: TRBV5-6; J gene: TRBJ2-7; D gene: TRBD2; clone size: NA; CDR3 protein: CASSSGLAETYEQYF; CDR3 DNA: TGTGCCAGCAGCTCGGGACTAGCGGAAACCTACGAGCAGTACTTC
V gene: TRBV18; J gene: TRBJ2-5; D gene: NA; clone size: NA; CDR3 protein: CASSPALDGETQYF; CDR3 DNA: TGTGCCAGCTCACCAGCCCTAGACGGGGAGACCCAGTACTTC
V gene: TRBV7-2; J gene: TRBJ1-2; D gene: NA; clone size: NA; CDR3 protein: CASTPGGGNNYGYTF; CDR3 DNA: TGTGCCAGCACCCCTGGGGGGGGGAATAACTATGGCTACACCTTC
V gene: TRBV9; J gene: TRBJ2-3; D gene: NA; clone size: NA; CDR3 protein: CASLRRAPNTQYF; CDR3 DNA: TGTGCCAGCCTTCGGAGGGCCCCGAATACGCAGTATTTT
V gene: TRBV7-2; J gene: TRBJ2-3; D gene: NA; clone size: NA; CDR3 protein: CASSLEEGSTDTQYF; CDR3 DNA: TGTGCCAGCAGCTTGGAGGAGGGGAGCACAGATACGCAGTATTTT
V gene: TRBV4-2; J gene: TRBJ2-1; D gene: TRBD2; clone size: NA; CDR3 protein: CASSQGIGLAGEGEQFF; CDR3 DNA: TGTGCCAGCAGCCAAGGGATTGGACTAGCGGGAGAAGGTGAGCAGTTCTTC
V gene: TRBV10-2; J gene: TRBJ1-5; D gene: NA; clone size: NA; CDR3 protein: CASGPAGERNQPQHF; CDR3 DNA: TGCGCCAGCGGTCCCGCAGGGGAGCGCAATCAGCCCCAGCATTTT
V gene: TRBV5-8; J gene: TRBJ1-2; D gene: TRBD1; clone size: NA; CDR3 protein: CASSPGQGSYGYTF; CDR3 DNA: TGTGCCAGCAGCCCCGGACAGGGAAGCTATGGCTACACCTTC
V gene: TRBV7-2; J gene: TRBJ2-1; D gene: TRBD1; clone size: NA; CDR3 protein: CASSTDRGSYNEQFF; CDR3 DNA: TGTGCCAGCAGCACCGACAGGGGTTCCTACAATGAGCAGTTCTTC
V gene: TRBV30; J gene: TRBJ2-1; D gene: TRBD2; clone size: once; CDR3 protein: CAWSYSGNEQFF; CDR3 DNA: TGTGCCTGGAGTTATAGCGGGAATGAGCAGTTCTTC
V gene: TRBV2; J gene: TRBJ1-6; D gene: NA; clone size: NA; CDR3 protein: CASSAKLSGLGDSPLHF; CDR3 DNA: TGTGCCAGCAGTGCCAAACTTTCCGGACTCGGGGATTCACCCCTCCACTTT
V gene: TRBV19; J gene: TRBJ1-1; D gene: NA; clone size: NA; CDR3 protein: CASSIQGPDEAFF; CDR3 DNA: TGTGCCAGTAGTATTCAGGGTCCAGATGAAGCTTTCTTT
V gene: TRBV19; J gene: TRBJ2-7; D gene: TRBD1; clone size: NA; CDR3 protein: CASSNLDRAYEQYF; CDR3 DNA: TGTGCCAGTAGTAACCTGGACAGGGCCTACGAGCAGTACTTC
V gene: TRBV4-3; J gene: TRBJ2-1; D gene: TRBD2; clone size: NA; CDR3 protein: CASSQDGLAVYNEQFF; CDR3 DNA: TGCGCCAGCAGCCAAGACGGACTAGCGGTCTACAATGAGCAGTTCTTC
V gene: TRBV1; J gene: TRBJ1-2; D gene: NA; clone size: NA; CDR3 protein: CTSTQEQNLYGYTF; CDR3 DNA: TGCACCAGCACCCAGGAGCAGAATCTTTATGGCTACACCTTC
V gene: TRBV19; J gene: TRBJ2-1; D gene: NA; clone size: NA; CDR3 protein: CASSMNPNYNEQFF; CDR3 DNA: TGTGCCAGTAGTATGAATCCTAATTACAATGAGCAGTTCTTC
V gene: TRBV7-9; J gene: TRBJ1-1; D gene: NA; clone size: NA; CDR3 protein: CASSSRGSGGNTEAFF; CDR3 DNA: TGTGCCAGCAGTTCTCGGGGCAGTGGGGGCAACACTGAAGCTTTCTTT
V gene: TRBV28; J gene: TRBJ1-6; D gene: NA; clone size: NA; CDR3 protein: CASLGQIRSPLHF; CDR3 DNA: TGTGCCAGCCTGGGACAAATCCGTTCACCCCTCCACTTT
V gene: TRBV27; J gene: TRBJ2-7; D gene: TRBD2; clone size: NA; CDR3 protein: CATRLFSGSEQYF; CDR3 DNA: TGTGCCACCAGACTCTTTAGCGGGAGCGAGCAGTACTTC
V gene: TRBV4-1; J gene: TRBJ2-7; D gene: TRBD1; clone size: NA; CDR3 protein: CASSQGLWDSSYEQYF; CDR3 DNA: TGCGCCAGCAGCCAAGGGCTTTGGGACAGCTCCTACGAGCAGTACTTC
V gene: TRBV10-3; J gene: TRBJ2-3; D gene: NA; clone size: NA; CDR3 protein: CAISEPGHTSTDTQYF; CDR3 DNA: TGTGCCATCAGTGAGCCGGGACATACCTCCACAGATACGCAGTATTTT
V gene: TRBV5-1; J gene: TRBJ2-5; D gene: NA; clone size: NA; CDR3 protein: CASSLERGETQYF; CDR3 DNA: TGCGCCAGCAGCTTAGAAAGGGGCGAGACCCAGTACTTC
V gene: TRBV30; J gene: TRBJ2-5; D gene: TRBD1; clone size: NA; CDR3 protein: CAWSTGQGAKTQYF; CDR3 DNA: TGTGCCTGGAGCACGGGACAGGGGGCGAAGACCCAGTACTTC
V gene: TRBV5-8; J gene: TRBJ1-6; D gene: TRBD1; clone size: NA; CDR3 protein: CASSFGQGRPISPLHF; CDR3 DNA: TGTGCCAGCAGCTTTGGACAGGGGAGGCCTATTTCACCCCTCCACTTT
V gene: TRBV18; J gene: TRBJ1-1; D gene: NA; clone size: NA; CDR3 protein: CASSPWEDEAFF; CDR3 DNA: TGTGCCAGCTCACCATGGGAGGATGAAGCTTTCTTT
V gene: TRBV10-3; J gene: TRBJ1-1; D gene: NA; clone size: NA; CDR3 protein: CAISESSEAFF; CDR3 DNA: TGTGCCATCAGTGAGTCGAGTGAAGCTTTCTTT
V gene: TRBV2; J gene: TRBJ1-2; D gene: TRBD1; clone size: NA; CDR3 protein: CASSGGQNNYGYTF; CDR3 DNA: TGTGCCAGCAGCGGGGGACAGAATAATTATGGCTACACCTTC
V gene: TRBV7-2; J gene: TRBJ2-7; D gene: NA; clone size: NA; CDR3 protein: CASSLGGRNEQYF; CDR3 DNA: TGTGCCAGCAGCTTAGGTGGGCGCAATGAGCAGTACTTC
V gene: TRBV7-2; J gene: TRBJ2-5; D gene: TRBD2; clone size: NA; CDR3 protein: CASSTQGLVQETQYF; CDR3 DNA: TGTGCCAGCAGCACTCAGGGACTAGTCCAAGAGACCCAGTACTTC
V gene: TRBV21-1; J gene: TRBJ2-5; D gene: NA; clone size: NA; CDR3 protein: CASSKVGTGEETQYF; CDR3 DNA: TGTGCCAGCAGCAAAGTAGGGACAGGGGAAGAGACCCAGTACTTC